The 14 T cell receptor beta chains in this list originate from one sample, sequenced in a study of T cell clonality in common variable immunodeficiency. Repertoires were generated with immunoSEQ multiplex PCR, while TCRdb's copy carries only in-frame clones and drops some. The sample holds approximately 81,000 clones, and no clone turns up only once. The sample consisted of peripheral blood mononuclear cells. Source of these receptors: a person aged 18 to 75 in good health.

This clone was observed at least ten times. The read ends 3 residues before the CDR3 terminus; that terminus is restored from the germline J gene. The chain employs TRBV10-3 and TRBJ1-1; TRBD1 matches at 7 bases. This CDR3 contains 13 residues. The ends lost 6 bases at V and 5 bases at J; junction bases unmatched: 6. The V gene's germline CDR1 is ENHRY and CDR2 SYGVKD. CDR3 loop: CAIRRGQVTEAFF. The sequenced part of the CDR3 DNA is TGTGCCATCAGGAGGGGGCAGGTAACTGAA.

This clone was counted ten times or more. The sequence runs out 3 residues before the end of the CDR3; the remainder is reconstructed from the germline J gene. The same CDR3 is also encoded by other DNA sequences in this sample. The chain combines TRBV19 with TRBJ2-1, with 7 bases identical to TRBD1. The germline V gene encodes CDR1 LNHDA and CDR2 SQIVND (reference sequence). The ends lost 3 bases at V and 5 bases at J; junction bases unmatched: 1. There are 13 residues in the CDR3. Partial CDR3 DNA: TGTGCCAGTAGTATGGGACAGAACAATGAG. It encodes CASSMGQNNE. The CDR3, in full, reads CASSMGQNNEQFF.

This clone was found a few times. The read halts 3 residues ahead of the CDR3 end, with the missing end drawn from the germline J gene. The chain links TRBV10-2 to TRBJ2-7; no reliable D call. The CDR3 has 14 amino acids. CDR1 and CDR2 (germline): WSHSY, SAAADI. V lost 2 bases to trimming and J lost 2 bases, with 10 bases between them. The covered CDR3 bases are TGCGCCAGCAGTGAGGGCGCAGGCCCCTACGAG. Translating gives CASSEGAGPYE. The full CDR3 protein is CASSEGAGPYEQYF.

This clone was picked up many times. The read halts 3 residues ahead of the CDR3 end, with the missing end drawn from the germline J gene. This rearrangement joins TRBV7-2 to TRBJ2-1; D may be TRBD2 (5 bases). The CDR3 runs to 15 residues. Trimming shortened V by 7 bases and J by 6 bases, and 19 bases separated the two germline ends. Germline lookup yields CDR1 SGHTA and CDR2 FQGNSA. CDR3 protein: CASTDYGAKGNEQFF. CDR3 DNA (partial): TGTGCCAGCACCGACTACGGCGCCAAGGGCAATGAG. Full variable domain (missing parts from reference TRBV7-2 and TRBJ2-1): GAGVSQSPSNKVTEKGKDVELRCDPISGHTALYWYRQSLGQGLEFLIYFQGNSAPDKSGLPSDRFSAERTGGSVSTLTIQRTQQEDSAVYLCASTDYGAKGNEQFFGPGTRLTVL.

This clone was recorded many times. From the germline J gene comes the end of the CDR3, since the read stops 3 residues before it. The gene calls are TRBV18 and TRBJ2-4, with D possibly TRBD1 on 6 matching bases. Germline V gives CDR1 KGHSH, CDR2 LQKENI. The CDR3 is 17 amino acids. V lost 3 bases and J lost 4, with 19 bases in between. The sequenced CDR3 bases are TGTGCCAGCTCACCTCGTGGGGGCAACGCCCTTAAAAACATT. It specifies CASSPRGGNALKNI. The whole CDR3 protein reads CASSPRGGNALKNIQYF.

This clone was recorded at least ten times. The read finishes 3 residues shy of the CDR3 end, and the germline J gene is used to complete it. The chain joins TRBV7-8 to TRBJ2-7; D possibly corresponds to TRBD2 (6 bases). The CDR3 is 14 residues long. V dropped 4 bases and J dropped 2 bases, with 12 bases sitting between them. CDR1 SGHVS and CDR2 FQNEAQ come from the germline V gene. The CDR3 bases that were read are TGTGCCAGCAGCTCGCCGGGACTGACCTACGAG. This encodes CASSSPGLTYE. The CDR3 reads in full as CASSSPGLTYEQYF.

This clone came up many times. The CDR3 extends 3 residues past the end of the read, so its final part is completed from the germline J gene. The V call is TRBV19, the J call TRBJ1-6, with 8 bases identical to TRBD1. Germline V lookup: CDR1 LNHDA, CDR2 SQIVND (reference sequence). V shed 9 bases and J 6 bases; nucleotides not matched to a gene: 4. The CDR3 has 13 amino acids. The CDR3 here is CASSGQANSPLHF. CDR3 bases read: TGTGCCAGCTCGGGACAGGCTAATTCACCC. Complete variable domain (other parts from reference TRBV19 and TRBJ1-6): DGGITQSPKYLFRKEGQNVTLSCEQNLNHDAMYWYRQDPGQGLRLIYYSQIVNDFQKGDIAEGYSVSREKKESFPLTVTSAQKNPTAFYLCASSGQANSPLHFGNGTRLTVT.

This clone was seen repeatedly, ten times or more. The read halts 3 residues ahead of the CDR3 end, with the missing end drawn from the germline J gene. The chain couples TRBV6-2 or TRBV6-3 to TRBJ1-1; maybe TRBD1 (5 bases). CDR1 is MNHEY, CDR2 SVGEGT, per germline. The ends were cut back, 4 bases at V and 0 bases at J, with 12 bases in the middle. The CDR3 runs to 15 residues. CDR3 DNA (partial): TGTGCCAGCAGTTCGACGGGACTCTTGAACACTGAA. This gives the protein CASSSTGLLNTE. The full CDR3 sequence reads CASSSTGLLNTEAFF.

This clone was observed many times. Sequence at one end of the junction differs from germline and may be a read error. The sequence runs out 3 residues before the end of the CDR3; the remainder is reconstructed from the germline J gene. The chain couples TRBV7-7 to TRBJ2-1; D tentatively fits TRBD1 or TRBD2 (5 bases each). The CDR3 sequence is 16 residues long. Looked up from germline, CDR1 is SSHAT and CDR2 is FNYEAQ (reference sequence). The CDR3 loop is CASSLVFAQGDNEQFF. Partial CDR3 DNA: TGTGCTAGCAGCTTAGTATTTGCCCAGGGAGATAATGAG. Filled out from reference TRBV7-7 and TRBJ2-1, the complete variable domain reads GAGVSQSPRYKVTKRGQDVTLRCDPISSHATLYWYQQALGQGPEFLTYFNYEAQPDKSGLPSDRFSAERPEGSISTLTIQRTEQRDSAMYRCASSLVFAQGDNEQFFGPGTRLTVL.

This clone was detected many times. Read sequence stops 3 residues before the CDR3 end, and the germline J gene provides the missing end. The chain carries TRBV10-1 and TRBJ2-7; 8 bases match TRBD1. Germline CDR1 WNHNN, CDR2 SYGVQD (reference sequence). V lost 4 bases and J lost 4; bases outside the gene matches: 3. The CDR3 runs to 13 residues. The sequenced part of the CDR3 DNA is TGCGCCAGCAGTGGGGACAGGTATTACGAG. It encodes CASSGDRYYE. The entire CDR3 reads CASSGDRYYEQYF.

In this sample, this clone turned up many times. Read sequence stops 3 residues before the CDR3 end, and the germline J gene provides the missing end. V gene TRBV20-1 combines with J gene TRBJ2-1; D perhaps matches TRBD2 (6 bases). The V and J ends lost 2 bases and 8 bases respectively, with 10 bases between them. CDR1 is DFQATT and CDR2 is SNEGSKA in the germline V gene (reference sequence). The CDR3 is 12 residues long. The CDR3 spells CSARWSGHEQFF. The covered CDR3 bases are TGCAGTGCTAGATGGAGCGGGCATGAG.

In this sample, this clone turned up many times. The part of the CDR3 DNA that was read is TGTGCCAGCAGCTACGTAGCGGGCCATTACAATGAG. It is translated as CASSYVAGHYNE. The entire CDR3 reads CASSYVAGHYNEQFF. The chain has TRBV7-3 and TRBJ2-1, with 7 bases aligning to TRBD2. The read finishes 3 residues shy of the CDR3 end, and the germline J gene is used to complete it. With 4 bases clipped from V and 4 bases from J, the junction kept 7 bases outside the gene matches. The CDR3 consists of 15 residues. The germline gives CDR1 SGHTA, CDR2 FQGTGA. Using reference TRBV7-3 and TRBJ2-1 for the parts outside the CDR3, the full variable domain is GAGVSQTPSNKVTEKGKYVELRCDPISGHTALYWYRQSLGQGPEFLIYFQGTGAADDSGLPNDRFFAVRPEGSVSTLKIQRTERGDSAVYLCASSYVAGHYNEQFFGPGTRLTVL.

This clone was recorded a few times. The CDR3 bases that were read are TGTGCCAGCACGGGGACAGGGAGCTCCTACGAG. This sequence encodes CASTGTGSSYE. The complete CDR3 reads CASTGTGSSYEQYF. The V call is TRBV6-2 or TRBV6-3, the J call TRBJ2-7; 9 bases fit TRBD1. The CDR3 end is not reached by the read, which stops 3 residues before it; the germline J gene fills it in. The CDR3 covers 14 residues. The ends lost 7 bases at V and 0 bases at J; junction bases unmatched: 4. From germline, CDR1 is MNHEY and CDR2 SVGEGT.

This clone has ten or more counts. The read terminates 3 residues before the CDR3 end, so the remaining end is supplied by the germline J gene. V is TRBV20-1 and J is TRBJ2-7; 8 bases are shared with TRBD2. Germline loops: CDR1 DFQATT, CDR2 SNEGSKA (reference sequence). Trimming cost V 0 bases and J 2 bases; bases outside gene matches: 12. The CDR3 runs 17 residues. This chain's CDR3 is CSARDISGLAPTYEQYF. The covered CDR3 bases are TGCAGTGCTAGAGATATATCCGGACTAGCTCCGACCTACGAG.